This TCR beta chain emerged from a study of early stage breast cancer tumors (dated by TCRdb to 2017 to 2019). As for the study more broadly: Of the 15 or so invasive breast tumors, roughly 13 were found to be estrogen receptor-positive, progesterone receptor-positive and HER2-negative. Of the approximately twelve ER+/PR+/HER2- tumors, eight were classified as invasive ductal carcinomas and four as invasive lobular carcinomas. On average, each sample got around 10-fold read coverage. A total of 2,651,842 templates, representing 1,097,674 unique clonotypes, were detected across all samples.

Results and caveats for the whole study, not just this receptor: Enriched TCRB sequences shared across patients were mostly commonly generated sequences, unlikely to play an important role in the tumor microenvironment. Greater similarity was observed between blood and normal breast repertoires than between blood and tumor repertoires, and tumor was distinguished from normal in about 90% of the 16 patients when each tissue was compared with blood. The small cohort size prevented analysis by tumor subtype. Bulk genomic DNA sequencing of unsorted cells missed chain pairing and functional markers such as CD4, CD8 and FOXP3. Tumors showed approximately 2.4-fold higher T cell density and higher clonality than adjacent normal breast tissue.

The study profiled bulk TCR beta-chain repertoires in matched peripheral blood, tumor and adjacent normal breast tissue taken from some 15 patients with early-stage breast cancer. Before surgery, about 4.5-11 mL of whole blood was collected into EDTA tubes and then processed within 2 hours. Ficoll-Paque centrifugation in SepMate-50 tubes was used to isolate peripheral blood mononuclear cells. PBMCs were cryopreserved in around 90% FBS with about 10% DMSO in aliquots of about 1.8 to 4.5 million cells and stored in liquid nitrogen. The Qiagen AllPrep DNA/RNA Mini kit was used to extract genomic DNA. As concerns this clone: Its specific antigen is unknown. Base qualities are not recorded, but no much larger clone differs from it by a single base.

Each sample was amplified in two independent genomic DNA replicates, using approximately 0.5 ug for blood and about 1.5 ug for tumor or normal breast. Following the manufacturer's instructions, the ImmunoSeq Intro kit was used to carry out TCRB sequencing on genomic DNA. Multiplex PCR was run for 25 to 35 cycles using proprietary primers and spike-in control sequences for absolute quantification. Single-end 150-bp reads were used to sequence an 87-bp fragment spanning the CDR3 and the flanking V and J genes. Seven samples, each with two replicates, were multiplexed per lane of an Illumina MiSeq using version 3.0 chemistry. The paper's processing steps were these. The vendor's proprietary pipeline handled the raw data processing, merging both replicates into a single result for each sample. Productive rearrangements sharing the V-gene family, CDR3 amino acid sequence and J-gene segment were defined as clonotypes. Clonality was calculated as 1 minus the normalized Shannon entropy (Pielou evenness) of TCRB abundances. T cell density was estimated as total templates divided by the number of input cells, with the number of input cells inferred from the DNA input amount. Recon with default parameters was used to estimate total repertoire diversity and clonality. Clonotypes with over 0.1% abundance in tumor and at least 32-fold higher abundance in tumor than in normal breast were defined as tumor-enriched. TCRdb re-hosts the immuneACCESS table, in-frame sequences only. Its copies lack some clones; in the studies checked, an unresolved V gene accounts for under half of them, and the cause for the rest is not known. V, J and clone size reflect that table, while D and trimming were determined from the DNA. This sample gives about 53,000 clones in total; around nine tenths of them show up just once. The ten most abundant clones make up approximately 4.7% of the sample.

This TCR was sampled from a person between 65 and 80 years old with breast cancer. Sequences were obtained from blood.

The DNA sequence reads TGTGCCAGCAGCTTCCCGACTAGCGGGGCCTCCTACAATGAGCAGTTCTTC. It codes for CASSFPTSGASYNEQFF. Here the chain combines TRBV7-9 and TRBJ2-1; 11 junctional bases match TRBD2. The junction shows trimming of 3 bases on V and 0 bases on J, and the gene matches do not reach 4 bases of it. The CDR3 covers 17 residues, taking in both the cysteine and the phenylalanine. Only CDR3 DNA remains: 51 bases, in frame from the first base. As encoded in the germline V gene (reference sequence), CDR1 is SEHNR while CDR2 is FQNEAQ.